This TCR beta chain derives from a study of shared clonotypes between healthy human individuals. CDR3 length: 15 amino acids. Looked up from germline, CDR1 is SGDLS and CDR2 is YYNGEE. Trimming pared 3 bases from V and 6 bases from J, leaving 18 bases between. TCRdb's table, derived via immunoSEQ multiplex PCR, lists solely in-frame clones and lacks some. The profile shows more than 2 million clones, around 93% of them singletons. This clone has only one observation. It was CD45RO-negative cells, positively selected for CCR7, that made up naive CD8 cells, with terminally differentiated effector memory CD45RA+ cells excluded.

V is TRBV9 and J is TRBJ1-2, with a weak D call TRBD1 (6 bases). The sequence derives from a man younger than 35 in good health. Some clones in this sample may be carry-over from other donors' samples. Source material: naive CD8+ T cells from PBMCs. CDR3 sequence: CASSAADRKGDGYTF. The CDR3 DNA is TGTGCCAGCAGCGCCGCGGACAGAAAGGGTGATGGCTACACCTTC.